This TCR beta chain was sequenced in a study of blood T cell repertoires in COVID-19. The method was immunoSEQ multiplex PCR; TCRdb's version includes in-frame clones alone and lacks a portion of them. The data show over 130,000 clones, around 82% seen once. This CDR3 is built from 12 residues. The ends were cut back, 3 bases at V and 2 bases at J, with 5 bases in the middle. The germline V gene has CDR1 SGDLS and CDR2 YYNGEE. The rearrangement joins TRBV9 to TRBJ1-2; D remains unclear. Sample: PBMCs or T cells enriched from blood (not recorded which). This receptor was obtained from a man between 50 and 59 years old in a cohort exposed to, infected with or recovered from COVID-19 (not recorded which). CDR3 region: CASSDTNYGYTF. The DNA for the CDR3 is TGTGCCAGCAGCGATACAAACTATGGCTACACCTTC. Filled out from reference TRBV9 and TRBJ1-2, the complete variable domain reads DSGVTQTPKHLITATGQRVTLRCSPRSGDLSVYWYQQSLDQGLQFLIQYYNGEERAKGNILERFSAQQFPDLHSELNLSSLELGDSALYFCASSDTNYGYTFGSGTRLTVV.